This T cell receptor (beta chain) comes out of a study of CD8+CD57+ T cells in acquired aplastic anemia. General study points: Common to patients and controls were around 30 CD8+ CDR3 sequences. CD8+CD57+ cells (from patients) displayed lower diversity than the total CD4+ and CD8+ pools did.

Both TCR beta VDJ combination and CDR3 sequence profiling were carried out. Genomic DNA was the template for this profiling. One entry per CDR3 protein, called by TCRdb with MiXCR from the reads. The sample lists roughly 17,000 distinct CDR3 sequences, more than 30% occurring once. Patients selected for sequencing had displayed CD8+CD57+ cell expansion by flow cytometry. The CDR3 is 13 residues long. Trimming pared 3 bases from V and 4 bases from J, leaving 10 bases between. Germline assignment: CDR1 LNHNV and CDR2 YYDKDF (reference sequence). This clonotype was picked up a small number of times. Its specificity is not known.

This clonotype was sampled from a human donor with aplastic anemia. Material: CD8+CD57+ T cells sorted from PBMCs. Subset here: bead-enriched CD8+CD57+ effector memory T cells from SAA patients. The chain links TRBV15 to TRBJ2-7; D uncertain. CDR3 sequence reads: CATSSSGRYEQYF. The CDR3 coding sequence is TGTGCCACCAGCAGCTCCGGACGGTACGAGCAGTACTTC.